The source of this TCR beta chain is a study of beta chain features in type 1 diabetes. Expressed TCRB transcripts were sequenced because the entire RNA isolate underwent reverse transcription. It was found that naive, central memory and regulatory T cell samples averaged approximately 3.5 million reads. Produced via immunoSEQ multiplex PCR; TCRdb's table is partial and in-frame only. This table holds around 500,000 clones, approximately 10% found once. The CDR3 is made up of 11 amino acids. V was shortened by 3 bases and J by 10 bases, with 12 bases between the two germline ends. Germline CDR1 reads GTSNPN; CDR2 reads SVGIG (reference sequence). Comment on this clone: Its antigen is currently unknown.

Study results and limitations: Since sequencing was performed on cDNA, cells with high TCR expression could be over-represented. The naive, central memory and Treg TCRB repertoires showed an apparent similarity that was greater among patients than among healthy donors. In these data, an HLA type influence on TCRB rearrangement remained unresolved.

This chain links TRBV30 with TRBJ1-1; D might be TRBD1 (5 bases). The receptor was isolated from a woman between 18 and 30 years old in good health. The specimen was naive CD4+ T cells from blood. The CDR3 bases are TGTGCCTGGAGGAGGCAGGGTTCAGCTTTCTTT. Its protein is CAWRRQGSAFF.